Described below is a single TCR beta chain sequence and its context. Its specificity is not known. The record originates from a study of cytomegalovirus exposure and HLA in healthy donors. Study-level results: The study designated 150 to 200 TCR beta chains cytomegalovirus-associated. Being productive about 87% or about 30% of the time was typical of most TCR beta V segments in an earlier analysis.

Germline V gene sequence: CDR1 SGDLS, CDR2 YYNGEE. The junction had 12 bases not matched to a gene; V was cut back by 3 bases and J by 6 bases. This CDR3 is built from 16 residues. With 60 Vbeta and 13 Jbeta primers, the PCR was carried out. Only in-frame clones appear in the TCRdb table, and some are missing; sequencing was by immunoSEQ multiplex PCR. Its table records under 95,000 clones. The TCR was taken from a man aged 18 to 29 in good health and CMV-seropositive. V is TRBV9 and J is TRBJ1-2, with 9 bases fitting TRBD1. Input material: PBMCs. CDR3: CASSATQQGAKHGYTF. The CDR3 DNA follows: TGTGCCAGCAGCGCCACCCAACAGGGGGCGAAACATGGCTACACCTTC.